These T cell receptor beta chains were read from a single sample in a study of identical twins. One entry per CDR3 protein, called by TCRdb with MiXCR from the 5' RACE reads. The data contain roughly 710,000 distinct CDR3 sequences, around 6% of them singletons. The sample consisted of naive T cells sorted from blood. The receptors derive from a man aged 18 to 35 in good health. Each CDR3 is given with its conserved first and last residue. The D gene is left open where the match is weak. The size field is filled for only some rows; it gives once, few, many or a size class.

CDR3aa	CDR3nt	abundance	v_gene	d_gene	j_gene
CASSPLSGPRNTDTQYF	TGTGCCAGCAGCCCCCTGAGTGGCCCGCGGAACACAGATACGCAGTATTTT	few	TRBV7-6	.	TRBJ2-3
CSVVSRDLYNEQFF	TGCAGCGTTGTTTCGCGGGACCTATACAATGAGCAGTTCTTC	many	TRBV29-1	.	TRBJ2-1
CSVGGGNEAFF	TGCAGCGTTGGCGGGGGGAATGAAGCTTTCTTT	many	TRBV29-1	.	TRBJ1-1
CASSLDRGLGKNIQYF	TGTGCCAGCAGCTTAGACAGGGGGCTGGGCAAAAACATTCAGTACTTC	many	TRBV11-2	TRBD1	TRBJ2-4
CSARMPSHYEQYF	TGCAGTGCTAGAATGCCTTCCCACTACGAGCAGTACTTC	.	TRBV20-1	.	TRBJ2-7
CSASSRLVNNEQFF	TGCAGTGCAAGCTCCAGACTGGTAAACAATGAGCAGTTCTTC	few	TRBV20-1	.	TRBJ2-1
CASSLAGTSGDNEQFF	TGCGCCAGCAGCTTGGCTGGGACTAGCGGCGACAATGAGCAGTTCTTC	many	TRBV5-1	TRBD2	TRBJ2-1
CSASYGTGGFSYNEQFF	TGCAGTGCTAGTTACGGAACGGGCGGATTCTCCTACAATGAGCAGTTCTTC	many	TRBV20-1	.	TRBJ2-1
CASSLGTWGTEAFF	TGTGCCAGCAGCCTAGGGACCTGGGGCACTGAAGCTTTCTTT	many	TRBV27	.	TRBJ1-1
CAISAGSGRSSTDTQYF	TGTGCCATCAGCGCCGGTAGCGGGAGGTCTAGCACAGATACGCAGTATTTT	.	TRBV10-3	TRBD2	TRBJ2-3
CASRPTGGTEAFF	TGTGCCAGCCGACCGACAGGGGGCACTGAAGCTTTCTTT	few	TRBV12-3/TRBV12-4	TRBD1	TRBJ1-1
CASSLSSSNQPQHF	TGTGCCAGCAGTTTATCCAGTAGCAATCAGCCCCAGCATTTT	many	TRBV28	.	TRBJ1-5
CASSYPYSSSEQFF	TGTGCCAGCAGTTACCCCTATTCTAGCAGTGAGCAGTTCTTC	.	TRBV6-2/TRBV6-3	.	TRBJ2-1
CASSSRGLETQYF	TGTGCCAGCAGTAGCAGGGGGCTGGAGACCCAGTACTTC	many	TRBV12-3/TRBV12-4	TRBD1	TRBJ2-5
CASSLWELVTDTQYF	TGTGCCAGCAGCTTGTGGGAGTTGGTCACAGATACGCAGTATTTT	.	TRBV7-9	.	TRBJ2-3
CASSLHYGGEQFF	TGCGCCAGCAGCCTACACTACGGCGGTGAGCAGTTCTTC	.	TRBV4-1	.	TRBJ2-1